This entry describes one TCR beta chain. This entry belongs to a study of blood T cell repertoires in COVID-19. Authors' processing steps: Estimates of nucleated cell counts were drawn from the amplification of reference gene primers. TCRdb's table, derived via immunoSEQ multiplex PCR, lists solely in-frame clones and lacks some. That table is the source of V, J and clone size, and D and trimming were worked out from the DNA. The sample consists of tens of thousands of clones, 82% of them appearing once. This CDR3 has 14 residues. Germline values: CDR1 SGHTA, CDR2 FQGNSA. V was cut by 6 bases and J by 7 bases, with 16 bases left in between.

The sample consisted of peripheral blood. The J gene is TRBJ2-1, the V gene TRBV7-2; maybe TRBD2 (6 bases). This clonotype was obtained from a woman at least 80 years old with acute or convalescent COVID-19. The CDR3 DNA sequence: TGTGCCAGCAGGGGGGGTTGGGGAAGGAATGAGCAGTTCTTC. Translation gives CASRGGWGRNEQFF.